This T cell receptor beta chain emerged from a study of blood T cell repertoires in COVID-19. For the study at large: PBMCs, B-cell-depleted T cells, or T cells were the source of the cDNA or gDNA that made up the material.

Germline V gene data show CDR1 as KGHDR and CDR2 as SFDVKD. The CDR3 contains 15 residues. Original methodology: Researchers report that nucleated cell counts were estimated from reference gene primer amplification. TCRdb's copy holds only in-frame clones and misses some; the assay was immunoSEQ multiplex PCR. D and trimming come from the DNA, and the V and J calls and clone size come from that table. The sample has 100,000 to 120,000 clones, 65% to 80% seen once. To note about this clone: Sequence at one end of the junction differs from germline and may be a read error.

The material sequenced was peripheral blood. The clonotype originates from a woman in her 70s with acute or convalescent COVID-19. The V gene is TRBV24-1, the J gene TRBJ2-1; D remains ambiguous. The CDR3 protein is CATSDWSVSFNEQFF. DNA of the CDR3: TGTGCCACCAGTGATTGGAGCGTCTCCTTCAATGAGCAGTTCTTC.